The TCR beta chain under discussion was sequenced for a study of T cells in Graves' hyperthyroidism and ophthalmopathy. On this clonotype: The antigen is not known.

A NOSPECS grade of at least 4, a Clinical Activity Score of at least 3 and duration under 3 months were recorded in ophthalmopathy patients. PBMCs were derived from 7.5 to 10 ml fresh peripheral blood. Regions amplified from RNA transcripts were the TCR beta CDR3 regions. HTBI primers were the set used in a first-round RT-PCR of the TCR CDR3. TCRdb recomputed calls from the multiplex PCR reads with MiXCR, one row per CDR3 protein. Of roughly 250,000 distinct CDR3 sequences listed, roughly 22% are singletons. Looked up from germline, CDR1 is DFQATT and CDR2 is SNEGSKA (reference sequence). The CDR3 sequence is 12 residues long. The ends lost 3 bases at V and 9 bases at J; junction bases unmatched: 5. General study results and limits: The model made its ophthalmopathy prediction, and onset followed a median around six months later. Most expanded thyroid clonotypes above 0.001 also appeared in blood.

Sample: blood. The TCR originated in a man aged 25 to 40 with Graves' ophthalmopathy. V usage is TRBV20-1 and J usage is TRBJ2-1; 7 bases are a match to TRBD2. In DNA form, the CDR3 reads TGCAGTGCTAGCCGGGAGGTGGCTGAGCAGTTCTTC. It translates to CSASREVAEQFF.